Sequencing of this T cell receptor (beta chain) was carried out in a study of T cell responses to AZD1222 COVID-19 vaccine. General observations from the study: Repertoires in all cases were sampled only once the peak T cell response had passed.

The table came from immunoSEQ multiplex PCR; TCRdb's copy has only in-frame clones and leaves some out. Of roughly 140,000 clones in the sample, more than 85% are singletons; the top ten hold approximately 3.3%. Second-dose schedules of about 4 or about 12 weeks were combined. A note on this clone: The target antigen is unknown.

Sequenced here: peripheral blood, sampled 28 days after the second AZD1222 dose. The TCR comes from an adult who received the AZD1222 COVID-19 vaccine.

CDR3 DNA sequence: TGTGCCAGCAGCCAAGATTTTTTAATTTGGGTCGGACAAGGTGGGGGAAGCTCCTACGAGCAGTACTTC. It specifies CASSQDFLIWVGQGGGSSYEQYF. J is TRBJ2-7 and V is TRBV14, with D perhaps being TRBD1 or TRBD2 (5 bases each). The CDR3 is 23 residues long. Germline CDR1 is SGHDN and CDR2 is FVKESK. V lost 0 bases to trimming and J lost 0 bases, with 33 bases between them.